The entry below describes one T cell receptor (beta chain). PBMCs provided the RNA from which the TCR library was made. TCRdb re-called the reads with MiXCR, one entry per CDR3 protein. This sample has 750 to 900 distinct CDR3 sequences, with more than 70% found just once. This entry is derived from a study of regulatory T cells in long-lasting Graves disease. Looked up from germline, CDR1 is SGDLS and CDR2 is YYNGEE. The CDR3 is 15 residues long. V gave up 0 bases and J gave up 9 bases, with 16 bases separating them. The source was peripheral blood mononuclear cells (PBMCs), collected with antithyroid drug treatment, in newly diagnosed or persistent Graves disease (not recorded which). The receptor was isolated from a woman younger than 30 with Graves disease. J is TRBJ2-1 and V is TRBV9; D is possibly TRBD1 or TRBD2 (5 bases each). This CDR3 is CASSVGSDYQGEQFF. In DNA form, the CDR3 reads TGTGCCAGCAGCGTAGGGTCAGACTACCAGGGTGAGCAGTTCTTC.